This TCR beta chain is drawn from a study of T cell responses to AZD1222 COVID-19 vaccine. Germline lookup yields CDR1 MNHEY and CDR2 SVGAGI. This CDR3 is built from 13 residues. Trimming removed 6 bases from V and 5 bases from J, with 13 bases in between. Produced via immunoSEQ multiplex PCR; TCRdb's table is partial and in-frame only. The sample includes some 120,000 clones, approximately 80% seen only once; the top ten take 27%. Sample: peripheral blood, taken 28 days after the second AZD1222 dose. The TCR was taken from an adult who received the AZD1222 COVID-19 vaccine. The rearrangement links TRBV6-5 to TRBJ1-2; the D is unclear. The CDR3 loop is CASRAPLLYGYTF. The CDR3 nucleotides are TGTGCCAGCAGGGCCCCGCTCCTTTATGGCTACACCTTC.